This T cell receptor (beta chain) was documented in a study of regulatory T cells in long-lasting Graves disease. Germline CDR1 and CDR2: LGHDT and YNNKEL (reference sequence). Trimming removed 4 bases from V and 13 bases from J; junction bases left unmatched: 3. The CDR3 runs 11 residues. iRepertoire HTBI primers and Arm-PCR of CDR3 regions built TCR beta libraries. TCRdb independently ran MiXCR on the multiplex PCR reads; one entry per CDR3 protein. The table lists under 450,000 distinct CDR3 sequences, 20% to 30% of them singletons, with roughly 26% in the top ten. Time point here: persistent/refractory GD, antithyroid drugs over 5 years with positive TRAb. There was RNA extracted from PBMCs, and the TCR library was made from it.

The clonotype comes from a female donor with Graves disease. Specimen: peripheral blood mononuclear cells (PBMCs), collected when the disease was refractory, from a patient treated with antithyroid drugs. V and J are TRBV3-1 and TRBJ1-2; 10 bases are a match to TRBD1. The CDR3 sequence: CASSPGTGATF. CDR3 bases: TGTGCCAGCAGCCCGGGGACAGGGGCCACCTTC.